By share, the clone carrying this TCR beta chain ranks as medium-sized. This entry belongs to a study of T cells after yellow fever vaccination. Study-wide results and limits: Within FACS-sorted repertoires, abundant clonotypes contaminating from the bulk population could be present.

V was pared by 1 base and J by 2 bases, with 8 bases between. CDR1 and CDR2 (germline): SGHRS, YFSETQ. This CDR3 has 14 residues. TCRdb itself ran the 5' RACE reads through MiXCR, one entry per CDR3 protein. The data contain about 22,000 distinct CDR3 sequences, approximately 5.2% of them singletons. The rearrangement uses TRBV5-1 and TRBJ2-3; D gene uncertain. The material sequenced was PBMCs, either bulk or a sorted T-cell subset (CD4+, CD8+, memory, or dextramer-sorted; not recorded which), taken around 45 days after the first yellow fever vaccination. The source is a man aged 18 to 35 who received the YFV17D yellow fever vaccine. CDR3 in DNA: TGCGCCAGCAGCTTGCGTCCATCCACAGATACGCAGTATTTT. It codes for CASSLRPSTDTQYF. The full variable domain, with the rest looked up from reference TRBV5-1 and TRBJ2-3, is KAGVTQTPRYLIKTRGQQVTLSCSPISGHRSVSWYQQTPGQGLQFLFEYFSETQRNKGNFPGRFSGRQFSNSRSEMNVSTLELGDSALYLCASSLRPSTDTQYFGPGTRLTVL.